What follows describes a single T cell receptor beta chain. The time point: pre-sensitization, week 0. Treatment indicated: therapeutic diphenylcyclopropenone sensitization with weekly scalp DPC. The data belong to a study of human T cells and chemical hapten exposure. TCRdb fed the RACE reads into MiXCR, producing one record per CDR3 protein. Of more than 250,000 distinct CDR3 sequences in the sample, 7.5% to 8% were seen once. The CDR3 sequence is 11 residues long. Trimming stripped 6 bases from V and 2 bases from J, with 7 bases between. Per germline, CDR1 SQVTM and CDR2 ANQGSEA. This receptor was taken from a man aged 18 to 29 with alopecia areata. Some clones in this sample may be carry-over from other donors' samples. V gene TRBV29-1 combines with J gene TRBJ1-1; no clear D. This sample comprised whole blood, obtained in connection with sensitization to the hapten diphenylcyclopropenone (DPC). CDR3 sequence reads: CSVAFNTEAFF. The DNA for the CDR3 is TGCAGCGTCGCCTTTAACACTGAAGCTTTCTTT.